The T cell receptor (beta chain) under discussion was sequenced for a study of blood T cell repertoires in COVID-19. Study at large: The study drew acute and convalescent COVID-19 samples from the United States, Italy and Spain. From T cells, B-cell-depleted T cells, or PBMCs came the material, which was cDNA or gDNA.

Per the authors' pipeline: Reference gene primer amplification yielded estimated nucleated cell counts. The protocol was immunoSEQ multiplex PCR, while the TCRdb copy is restricted to in-frame clones and leaves out a portion. V, J and clone size reflect that table, while D and trimming were determined from the DNA. The table has roughly 100,000 clones, 89% seen once. This CDR3 is 18 amino acids long. The germline V gene encodes CDR1 SGHDN and CDR2 FVKESK. The V gene lost 2 bases and the J gene lost 0 bases, with 19 bases spanning the gap. This receptor was taken from a woman aged 55-70 years with acute or convalescent COVID-19. The V and J genes are TRBV14 and TRBJ1-1; D is perhaps TRBD1 (6 bases). The sample taken for sequencing was peripheral blood. CDR3 sequence (DNA): TGTGCCAGCAGCCAACTCTTGGCCCTAGGGGGATTGAACACTGAAGCTTTCTTT. Its protein is CASSQLLALGGLNTEAFF. Using reference TRBV14 and TRBJ1-1 for the parts outside the CDR3, the full variable domain is EAGVTQFPSHSVIEKGQTVTLRCDPISGHDNLYWYRRVMGKEIKFLLHFVKESKQDESGMPNNRFLAERTGGTYSTLKVQPAELEDSGVYFCASSQLLALGGLNTEAFFGQGTRLTVV.